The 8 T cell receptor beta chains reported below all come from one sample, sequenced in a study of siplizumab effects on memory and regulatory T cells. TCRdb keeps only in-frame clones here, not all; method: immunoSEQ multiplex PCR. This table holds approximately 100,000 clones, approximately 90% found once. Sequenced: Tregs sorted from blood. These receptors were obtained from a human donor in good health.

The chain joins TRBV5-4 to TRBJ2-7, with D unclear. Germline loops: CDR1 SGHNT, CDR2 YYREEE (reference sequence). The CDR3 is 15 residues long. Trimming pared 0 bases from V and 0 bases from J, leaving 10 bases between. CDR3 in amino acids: CASSLGPMGSYEQYF. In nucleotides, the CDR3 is TGTGCCAGCAGCTTGGGACCTATGGGCTCCTACGAGCAGTACTTC.

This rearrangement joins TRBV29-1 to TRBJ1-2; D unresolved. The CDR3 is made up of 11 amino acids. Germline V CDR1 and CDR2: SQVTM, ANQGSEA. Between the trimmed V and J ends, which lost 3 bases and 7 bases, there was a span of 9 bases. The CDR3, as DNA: TGCAGCGTTGAGGGCGGGAGTGGCTACACCTTC. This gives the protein CSVEGGSGYTF.

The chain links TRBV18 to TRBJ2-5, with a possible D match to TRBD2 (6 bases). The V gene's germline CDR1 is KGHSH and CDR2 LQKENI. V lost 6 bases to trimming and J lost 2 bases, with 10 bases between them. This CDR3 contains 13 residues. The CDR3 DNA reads TGTGCCAGCTCGGGGAGCGGGCAAGAGACCCAGTACTTC. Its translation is CASSGSGQETQYF.

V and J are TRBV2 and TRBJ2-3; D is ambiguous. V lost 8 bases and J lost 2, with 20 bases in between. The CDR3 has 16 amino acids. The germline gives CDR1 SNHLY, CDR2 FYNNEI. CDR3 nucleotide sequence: TGTGCCAGCCGACGGACGGCCTTGAGCGACACAGATACGCAGTATTTT. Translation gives CASRRTALSDTDTQYF.

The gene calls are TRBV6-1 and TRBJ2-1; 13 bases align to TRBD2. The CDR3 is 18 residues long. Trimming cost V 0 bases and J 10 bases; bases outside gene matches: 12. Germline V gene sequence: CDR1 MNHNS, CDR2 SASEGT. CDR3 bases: TGTGCCAGCAGTGAAGCGGTCGCAGGACTAGCGGGAGTACAGGAGCAGTTCTTC. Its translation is CASSEAVAGLAGVQEQFF.

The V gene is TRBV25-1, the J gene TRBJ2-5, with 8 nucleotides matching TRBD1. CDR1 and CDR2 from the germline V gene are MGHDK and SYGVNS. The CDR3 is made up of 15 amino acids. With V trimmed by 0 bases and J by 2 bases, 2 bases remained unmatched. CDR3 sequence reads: CASSEYGQGQETQYF. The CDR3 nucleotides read TGTGCCAGCAGTGAATATGGACAGGGACAAGAGACCCAGTACTTC.

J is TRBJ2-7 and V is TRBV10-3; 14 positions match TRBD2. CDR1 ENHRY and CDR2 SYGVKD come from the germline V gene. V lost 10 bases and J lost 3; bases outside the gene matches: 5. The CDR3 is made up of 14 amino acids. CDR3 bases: TGTGCCAGCGGGACTAGCGGGAGTCTCTACGAGCAGTACTTC. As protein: CASGTSGSLYEQYF.

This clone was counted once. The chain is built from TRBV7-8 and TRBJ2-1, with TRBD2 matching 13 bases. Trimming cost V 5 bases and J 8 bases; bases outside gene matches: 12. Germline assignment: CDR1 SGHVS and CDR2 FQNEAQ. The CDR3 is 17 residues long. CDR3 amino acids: CASSPGPGLAGIDEQFF. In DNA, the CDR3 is TGTGCCAGCAGCCCAGGACCGGGACTAGCGGGAATCGATGAGCAGTTCTTC. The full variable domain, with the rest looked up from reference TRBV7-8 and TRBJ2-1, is GAGVSQSPRYKVAKRGQDVALRCDPISGHVSLFWYQQALGQGPEFLTYFQNEAQLDKSGLPSDRFFAERPEGSVSTLKIQRTQQEDSAVYLCASSPGPGLAGIDEQFFGPGTRLTVL.